This TCR beta chain was recovered during a study of T cell responses to AZD1222 COVID-19 vaccine. The table came from immunoSEQ multiplex PCR; TCRdb's copy has only in-frame clones and leaves some out. The data contain 130,000 to 150,000 clones, 75% to 95% of them seen just once; the ten biggest clones take up approximately 3%. Notes on this clone: The target antigen is unknown.

Trimming cost V 4 bases and J 5 bases, with 12 bases left between them. The CDR3 contains 14 residues. Germline CDR1 reads MNHEY; CDR2 reads SVGEGT. General study points: Reportedly, close to half of spike-specific TCRs are directed against unmutated variant regions.

The chain combines TRBV6-2 or TRBV6-3 with TRBJ1-5; tentative D call: TRBD1 (6 bases). The sequence was collected from an adult in good health. The material was peripheral blood, obtained on day 0 of MenACWY control vaccination. The CDR3 protein is CASSSGQTDQPQHF. Here the CDR3 DNA reads TGTGCCAGCAGTTCCGGACAGACTGATCAGCCCCAGCATTTT.